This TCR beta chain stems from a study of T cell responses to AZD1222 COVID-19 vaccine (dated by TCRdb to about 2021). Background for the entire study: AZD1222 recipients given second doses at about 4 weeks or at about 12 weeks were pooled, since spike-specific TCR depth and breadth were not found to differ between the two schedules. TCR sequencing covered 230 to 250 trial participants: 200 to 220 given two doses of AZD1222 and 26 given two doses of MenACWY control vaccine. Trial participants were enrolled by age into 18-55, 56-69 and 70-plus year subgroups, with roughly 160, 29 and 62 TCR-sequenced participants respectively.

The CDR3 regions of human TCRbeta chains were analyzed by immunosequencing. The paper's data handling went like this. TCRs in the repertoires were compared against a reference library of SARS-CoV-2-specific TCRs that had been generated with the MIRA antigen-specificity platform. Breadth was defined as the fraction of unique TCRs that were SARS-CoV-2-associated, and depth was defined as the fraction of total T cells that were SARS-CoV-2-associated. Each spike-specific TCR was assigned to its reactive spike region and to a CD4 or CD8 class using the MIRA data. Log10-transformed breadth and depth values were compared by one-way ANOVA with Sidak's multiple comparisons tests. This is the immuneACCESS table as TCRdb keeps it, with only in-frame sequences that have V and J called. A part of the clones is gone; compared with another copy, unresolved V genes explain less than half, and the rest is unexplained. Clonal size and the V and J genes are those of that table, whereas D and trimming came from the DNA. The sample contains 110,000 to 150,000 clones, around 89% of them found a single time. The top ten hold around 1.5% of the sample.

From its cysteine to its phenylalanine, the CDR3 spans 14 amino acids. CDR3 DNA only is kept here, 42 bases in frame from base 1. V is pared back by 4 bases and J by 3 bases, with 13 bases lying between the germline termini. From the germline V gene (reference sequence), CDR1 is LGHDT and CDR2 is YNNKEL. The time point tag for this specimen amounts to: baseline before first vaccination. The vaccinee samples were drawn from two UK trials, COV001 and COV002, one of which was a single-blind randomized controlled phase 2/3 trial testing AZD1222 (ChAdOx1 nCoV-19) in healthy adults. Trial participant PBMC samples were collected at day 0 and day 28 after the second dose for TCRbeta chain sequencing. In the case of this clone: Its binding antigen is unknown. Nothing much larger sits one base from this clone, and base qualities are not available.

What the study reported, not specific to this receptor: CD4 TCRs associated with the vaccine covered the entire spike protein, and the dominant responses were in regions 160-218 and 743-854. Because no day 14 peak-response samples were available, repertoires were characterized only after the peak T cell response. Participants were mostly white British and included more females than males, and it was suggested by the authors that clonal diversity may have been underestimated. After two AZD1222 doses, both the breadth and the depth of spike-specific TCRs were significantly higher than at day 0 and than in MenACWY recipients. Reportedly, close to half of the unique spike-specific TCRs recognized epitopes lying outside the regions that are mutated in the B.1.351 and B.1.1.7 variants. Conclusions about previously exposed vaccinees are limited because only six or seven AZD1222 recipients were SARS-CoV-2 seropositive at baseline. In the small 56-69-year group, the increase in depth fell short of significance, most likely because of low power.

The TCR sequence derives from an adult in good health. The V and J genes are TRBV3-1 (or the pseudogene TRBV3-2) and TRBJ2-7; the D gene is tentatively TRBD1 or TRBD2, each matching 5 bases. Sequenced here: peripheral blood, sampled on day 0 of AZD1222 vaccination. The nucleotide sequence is TGTGCCAGCAGCCGCAGGGACGGCCTCTACGAGCAGTACTTC. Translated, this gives CASSRRDGLYEQYF.